A selection of T cell receptor beta chains follows, all from one sample in a study of T cells after yellow fever vaccination. In TCRdb, the 5' RACE reads were re-called with MiXCR into one record per CDR3 protein. The data contain roughly 500,000 distinct CDR3 sequences, about a fifth of them singletons. The input for sequencing was PBMCs, taken 15 days after the yellow fever booster vaccination. Every receptor here comes from a man aged 25 to 40 who received the YFV17D yellow fever vaccine. The CDR3 runs from the conserved cysteine through the conserved F or W.

TRBV12-3/TRBV12-4	TRBJ2-1	CASRRLATAPGGYNEQFF
TRBV5-1	TRBJ2-1	CASSLVLRERGEQFF
TRBV5-6	TRBJ2-1	CASSLAGLAGEIEQFF
TRBV19	TRBJ2-5	CASSIAQWETQYF
TRBV7-2	TRBJ1-3	CASSSAGTRGGNTIYF
TRBV18	TRBJ1-5	CASSPRPENQPQHF
TRBV7-8	TRBJ2-4	CASSSIRGESIQYF
TRBV3-1	TRBJ2-5	CASSPRSSRETQYF
TRBV29-1	TRBJ1-2	CSVGGFFGYTF
TRBV10-3	TRBJ2-2	CAISPGLANTGELFF
TRBV5-1	TRBJ1-5	CASRGGGLSNQPQHF
TRBV7-2	TRBJ2-7	CASSLDPGWGEQYF
TRBV27	TRBJ2-7	CASSPQPRLGTYEQYF
TRBV25-1	TRBJ2-2	CASTPAGTNTGELFF
TRBV7-9	TRBJ1-2	CASSAWDSLNYGYTF